This is a list of T cell receptor beta chains from one sample in a study of CD8+ T cells in alopecia areata. Only in-frame clones appear in the TCRdb table, and some are missing; sequencing was by immunoSEQ multiplex PCR. The sample lists roughly 180,000 clones; 55% to 70% were seen once. The sequencing here drew on CD4+ T cells sorted from blood, taken at week 4, from a patient treated with tofacitinib. These receptor sequences come from a human donor with alopecia areata. Each CDR3 is given with its conserved first and last residue. The order of the fields is D gene, J gene, V gene, clone size, CDR3 protein, CDR3 DNA. A D gene is named only where the DNA matches it firmly. Where a row states a size, it is once, few, many or the class of an expanded clone; other rows omit it.

D gene: TRBD1
J gene: TRBJ1-1
V gene: TRBV5-1
clone size: .
CDR3 protein: CASSSTQGSAEAFF
CDR3 DNA: TGCGCCAGCAGCTCGACACAGGGGAGCGCTGAAGCTTTCTTT

D gene: TRBD2
J gene: TRBJ2-1
V gene: TRBV18
clone size: .
CDR3 protein: CASSPMSASGNEQFF
CDR3 DNA: TGTGCCAGCTCACCAATGTCGGCTAGCGGCAATGAGCAGTTCTTC

D gene: .
J gene: TRBJ1-1
V gene: TRBV20-1
clone size: .
CDR3 protein: CSAQQRAEAFF
CDR3 DNA: TGCAGTGCCCAACAGAGAGCTGAAGCTTTCTTT

D gene: .
J gene: TRBJ1-1
V gene: TRBV23-1
clone size: few
CDR3 protein: CASSQSANTEAFF
CDR3 DNA: TGCGCCAGCAGTCAATCAGCGAACACTGAAGCTTTCTTT

D gene: .
J gene: TRBJ2-2
V gene: TRBV29-1
clone size: few
CDR3 protein: CSGWWTGELFF
CDR3 DNA: TGCAGCGGATGGTGGACCGGGGAGCTGTTTTTT

D gene: TRBD1
J gene: TRBJ2-6
V gene: TRBV30
clone size: .
CDR3 protein: CAWSVTGGFSGANVLTF
CDR3 DNA: TGTGCCTGGAGCGTAACAGGGGGCTTCTCTGGGGCCAACGTCCTGACTTTC

D gene: .
J gene: TRBJ2-3
V gene: TRBV4-2
clone size: .
CDR3 protein: CASSQDSGRTDTQYF
CDR3 DNA: TGTGCCAGCAGCCAAGATAGTGGACGCACAGATACGCAGTATTTT

D gene: .
J gene: TRBJ1-1
V gene: TRBV7-2
clone size: .
CDR3 protein: CASSLFGTMNTEAFF
CDR3 DNA: TGTGCCAGCAGCTTATTCGGTACCATGAACACTGAAGCTTTCTTT

D gene: .
J gene: TRBJ2-7
V gene: TRBV20-1
clone size: .
CDR3 protein: CSAEGSYEQYF
CDR3 DNA: TGCAGTGCCGAGGGTAGCTACGAGCAGTACTTC

D gene: .
J gene: TRBJ2-2
V gene: TRBV4-3
clone size: few
CDR3 protein: CASSQGPLNTGELFF
CDR3 DNA: TGCGCCAGCAGCCAAGGACCCTTGAACACCGGGGAGCTGTTTTTT

D gene: .
J gene: TRBJ2-5
V gene: TRBV6-1
clone size: .
CDR3 protein: CASSEGALGGETQYF
CDR3 DNA: TGTGCCAGCAGTGAAGGGGCACTAGGGGGAGAGACCCAGTACTTC

D gene: .
J gene: TRBJ1-4
V gene: TRBV30
clone size: .
CDR3 protein: CAWSVWDGNEKLFF
CDR3 DNA: TGTGCCTGGAGTGTTTGGGACGGGAATGAAAAACTGTTTTTT

D gene: .
J gene: TRBJ1-6
V gene: TRBV9
clone size: .
CDR3 protein: CASSVGRVAPLHF
CDR3 DNA: TGTGCCAGCAGCGTTGGCAGGGTGGCACCCCTCCACTTT

D gene: .
J gene: TRBJ2-3
V gene: TRBV5-4
clone size: few
CDR3 protein: CASSAVRGDTQYF
CDR3 DNA: TGTGCCAGCAGCGCGGTACGGGGGGATACGCAGTATTTT

D gene: .
J gene: TRBJ1-2
V gene: TRBV29-1
clone size: few
CDR3 protein: CSVEGAQGYGYTF
CDR3 DNA: TGCAGCGTTGAAGGGGCCCAGGGGTATGGCTACACCTTC

D gene: TRBD2
J gene: TRBJ2-2
V gene: TRBV7-2
clone size: .
CDR3 protein: CASSFRGGRLNTGELFF
CDR3 DNA: TGTGCCAGCAGCTTTAGGGGCGGGAGGCTTAACACCGGGGAGCTGTTTTTT

D gene: TRBD1
J gene: TRBJ1-1
V gene: TRBV29-1
clone size: .
CDR3 protein: CSALTGTVNTEAFF
CDR3 DNA: TGCAGCGCCCTTACCGGGACAGTGAACACTGAAGCTTTCTTT

D gene: .
J gene: TRBJ1-2
V gene: TRBV20-1
clone size: .
CDR3 protein: CSARVGGGYTF
CDR3 DNA: TGCAGTGCTAGAGTGGGGGGCGGCTACACCTTC

D gene: .
J gene: TRBJ1-1
V gene: TRBV7-2
clone size: .
CDR3 protein: CASSLYIDTEAFF
CDR3 DNA: TGTGCCAGCAGCTTATATATAGACACTGAAGCTTTCTTT

D gene: TRBD1
J gene: TRBJ1-1
V gene: TRBV29-1
clone size: .
CDR3 protein: CSVATRTGNTEAFF
CDR3 DNA: TGCAGCGTTGCAACTAGGACAGGGAACACTGAAGCTTTCTTT

D gene: .
J gene: TRBJ1-6
V gene: TRBV10-3
clone size: .
CDR3 protein: CAIRLDLNSPLHF
CDR3 DNA: TGTGCCATCAGGCTGGACCTCAATTCACCCCTCCACTTT

D gene: .
J gene: TRBJ1-6
V gene: TRBV10-3
clone size: .
CDR3 protein: CAISESGPSNSPLHF
CDR3 DNA: TGTGCCATCAGTGAGTCGGGCCCTTCTAATTCACCCCTCCACTTT

D gene: .
J gene: TRBJ2-5
V gene: TRBV14
clone size: .
CDR3 protein: CASSQVGYKETQYF
CDR3 DNA: TGTGCCAGCAGCCAAGTTGGCTACAAAGAGACCCAGTACTTC

D gene: .
J gene: TRBJ1-5
V gene: TRBV28
clone size: few
CDR3 protein: CASTVGNQPQHF
CDR3 DNA: TGTGCCAGCACAGTAGGCAATCAGCCCCAGCATTTT

D gene: .
J gene: TRBJ2-5
V gene: TRBV11-2
clone size: .
CDR3 protein: CASRGGQTQYF
CDR3 DNA: TGTGCCAGCAGAGGGGGTCAGACCCAGTACTTC

D gene: .
J gene: TRBJ1-1
V gene: TRBV11-2
clone size: .
CDR3 protein: CASSLNRQVQVAFF
CDR3 DNA: TGTGCCAGCAGCCTCAACCGACAGGTCCAGGTGGCTTTCTTT

D gene: .
J gene: TRBJ2-5
V gene: TRBV9
clone size: .
CDR3 protein: CASSVQDWQETQYF
CDR3 DNA: TGTGCCAGCAGCGTACAGGACTGGCAAGAGACCCAGTACTTC

D gene: .
J gene: TRBJ1-1
V gene: TRBV5-1
clone size: .
CDR3 protein: CASSLAGAPTNTEAFF
CDR3 DNA: TGCGCCAGCAGCTTGGCGGGGGCCCCAACGAACACTGAAGCTTTCTTT

D gene: TRBD2
J gene: TRBJ2-5
V gene: TRBV29-1
clone size: .
CDR3 protein: CSVYSGGETQYF
CDR3 DNA: TGCAGCGTTTACTCGGGGGGAGAGACCCAGTACTTC

D gene: TRBD1
J gene: TRBJ1-5
V gene: TRBV30
clone size: .
CDR3 protein: CAWRQTGGNQPQHF
CDR3 DNA: TGTGCCTGGAGACAAACAGGGGGCAATCAGCCCCAGCATTTT

D gene: .
J gene: TRBJ1-1
V gene: TRBV6-5
clone size: .
CDR3 protein: CASFTLGTEAFF
CDR3 DNA: TGTGCCAGCTTCACCCTTGGGACTGAAGCTTTCTTT

D gene: TRBD1
J gene: TRBJ1-5
V gene: TRBV27
clone size: .
CDR3 protein: CASSSQGGGQPQHF
CDR3 DNA: TGTGCCAGCAGTTCACAGGGGGGGGGTCAGCCCCAGCATTTT

D gene: .
J gene: TRBJ2-1
V gene: TRBV10-3
clone size: .
CDR3 protein: CAITGNNEQFF
CDR3 DNA: TGTGCCATCACTGGGAACAATGAGCAGTTCTTC

D gene: TRBD2
J gene: TRBJ2-5
V gene: TRBV4-2
clone size: .
CDR3 protein: CASRKTQAGRETQYF
CDR3 DNA: TGTGCCAGCAGAAAGACCCAAGCGGGGCGGGAGACCCAGTACTTC

D gene: TRBD1
J gene: TRBJ2-7
V gene: TRBV7-2
clone size: few
CDR3 protein: CASSTTGTGNYEQYF
CDR3 DNA: TGTGCCAGCAGCACAACCGGGACAGGGAACTACGAGCAGTACTTC

D gene: TRBD1
J gene: TRBJ2-1
V gene: TRBV5-6
clone size: medium-sized
CDR3 protein: CASSLGDRGNEQFF
CDR3 DNA: TGTGCCAGCAGCTTGGGGGACAGGGGCAATGAGCAGTTCTTC

D gene: .
J gene: TRBJ1-2
V gene: TRBV28
clone size: .
CDR3 protein: CASNSRPTDGYTF
CDR3 DNA: TGTGCCAGCAACTCTCGCCCGACAGATGGCTACACCTTC

D gene: TRBD1
J gene: TRBJ2-3
V gene: TRBV25-1
clone size: .
CDR3 protein: CASSESTGDTDTQYF
CDR3 DNA: TGTGCCAGCAGTGAATCCACAGGGGATACAGATACGCAGTATTTT

D gene: TRBD1
J gene: TRBJ1-1
V gene: TRBV19
clone size: few
CDR3 protein: CASKDRGATEAFF
CDR3 DNA: TGTGCCAGTAAGGACAGGGGTGCCACTGAAGCTTTCTTT

D gene: .
J gene: TRBJ1-1
V gene: TRBV29-1
clone size: .
CDR3 protein: CSVPTVYTEAFF
CDR3 DNA: TGCAGCGTCCCGACAGTATACACTGAAGCTTTCTTT

D gene: .
J gene: TRBJ1-2
V gene: TRBV5-1
clone size: few
CDR3 protein: CASSLTRGGYTF
CDR3 DNA: TGCGCCAGCAGCCTGACGAGGGGTGGCTACACCTTC

D gene: TRBD2
J gene: TRBJ2-5
V gene: TRBV15
clone size: .
CDR3 protein: CATRGLAESKGTQYF
CDR3 DNA: TGTGCCACCAGGGGCCTAGCGGAGAGCAAGGGGACCCAGTACTTC

D gene: .
J gene: TRBJ2-5
V gene: TRBV2
clone size: few
CDR3 protein: CASSEAGETQYF
CDR3 DNA: TGTGCCAGCAGTGAAGCTGGAGAGACCCAGTACTTC

D gene: .
J gene: TRBJ2-3
V gene: TRBV19
clone size: few
CDR3 protein: CASSIGDTQYF
CDR3 DNA: TGTGCCAGTAGTATTGGGGATACGCAGTATTTT

D gene: TRBD1
J gene: TRBJ2-5
V gene: TRBV5-4
clone size: .
CDR3 protein: CASSPGQAQETQYF
CDR3 DNA: TGTGCCAGCAGCCCCGGACAGGCCCAAGAGACCCAGTACTTC

D gene: .
J gene: TRBJ1-1
V gene: TRBV5-4
clone size: once
CDR3 protein: CASNRLPRDTEAFF
CDR3 DNA: TGTGCCAGCAACCGACTACCCCGAGACACTGAAGCTTTCTTT

D gene: .
J gene: TRBJ2-5
V gene: TRBV29-1
clone size: few
CDR3 protein: CSVEAITARETQYF
CDR3 DNA: TGCAGCGTTGAAGCGATCACAGCGCGGGAGACCCAGTACTTC

D gene: .
J gene: TRBJ2-6
V gene: TRBV4-1
clone size: few
CDR3 protein: CASSQSNMGIGANVLTF
CDR3 DNA: TGCGCCAGCAGCCAGTCCAACATGGGGATTGGGGCCAACGTCCTGACTTTC

D gene: .
J gene: TRBJ1-1
V gene: TRBV30
clone size: few
CDR3 protein: CAWRRREDTEAFF
CDR3 DNA: TGTGCCTGGAGGCGGAGGGAGGACACTGAAGCTTTCTTT

D gene: TRBD1
J gene: TRBJ1-1
V gene: TRBV19
clone size: few
CDR3 protein: CASSMGQSVMNSEAFF
CDR3 DNA: TGTGCCAGTAGTATGGGACAGAGCGTTATGAACTCTGAAGCTTTCTTT

D gene: .
J gene: TRBJ2-3
V gene: TRBV4-3
clone size: .
CDR3 protein: CASSQDKGGAQYF
CDR3 DNA: TGCGCCAGCAGCCAAGATAAAGGCGGGGCGCAGTATTTT

D gene: .
J gene: TRBJ1-4
V gene: TRBV29-1
clone size: few
CDR3 protein: CSVAGTGEKLFF
CDR3 DNA: TGCAGCGTTGCGGGGACGGGAGAAAAACTGTTTTTT

D gene: .
J gene: TRBJ2-7
V gene: TRBV20-1
clone size: .
CDR3 protein: CSARKSYEQYF
CDR3 DNA: TGCAGTGCTAGAAAGTCCTACGAGCAGTACTTC